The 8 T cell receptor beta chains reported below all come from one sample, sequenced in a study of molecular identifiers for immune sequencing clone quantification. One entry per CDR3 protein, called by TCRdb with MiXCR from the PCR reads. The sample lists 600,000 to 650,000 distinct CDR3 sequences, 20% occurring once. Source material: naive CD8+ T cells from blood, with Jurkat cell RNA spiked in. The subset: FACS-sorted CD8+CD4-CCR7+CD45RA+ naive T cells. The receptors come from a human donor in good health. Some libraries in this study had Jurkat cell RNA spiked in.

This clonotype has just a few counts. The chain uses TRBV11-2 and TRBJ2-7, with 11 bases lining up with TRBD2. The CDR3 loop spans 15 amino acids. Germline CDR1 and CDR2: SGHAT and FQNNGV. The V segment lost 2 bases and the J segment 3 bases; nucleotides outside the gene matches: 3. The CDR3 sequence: CASSLLAGGFYEQYF. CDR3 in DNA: TGTGCCAGCAGCTTACTAGCGGGGGGCTTCTACGAGCAGTACTTC.

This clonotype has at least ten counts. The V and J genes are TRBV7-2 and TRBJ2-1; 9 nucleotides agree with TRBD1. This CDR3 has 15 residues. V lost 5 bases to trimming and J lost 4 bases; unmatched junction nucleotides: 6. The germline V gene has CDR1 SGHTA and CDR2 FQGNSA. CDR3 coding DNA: TGTGCCAGCAGCCCCTGGACAGGGGATTACAATGAGCAGTTCTTC. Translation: CASSPWTGDYNEQFF.

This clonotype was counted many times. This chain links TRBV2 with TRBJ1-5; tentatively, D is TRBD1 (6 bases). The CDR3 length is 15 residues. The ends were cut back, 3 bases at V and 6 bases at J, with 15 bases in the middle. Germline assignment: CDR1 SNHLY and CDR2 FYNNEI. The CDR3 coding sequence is TGTGCCAGCAGTGACCTGGCAGGGGAGGCTCAGCCCCAGCATTTT. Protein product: CASSDLAGEAQPQHF. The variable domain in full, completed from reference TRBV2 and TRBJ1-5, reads EPEVTQTPSHQVTQMGQEVILRCVPISNHLYFYWYRQILGQKVEFLVSFYNNEISEKSEIFDDQFSVERPDGSNFTLKIRSTKLEDSAMYFCASSDLAGEAQPQHFGDGTRLSIL.

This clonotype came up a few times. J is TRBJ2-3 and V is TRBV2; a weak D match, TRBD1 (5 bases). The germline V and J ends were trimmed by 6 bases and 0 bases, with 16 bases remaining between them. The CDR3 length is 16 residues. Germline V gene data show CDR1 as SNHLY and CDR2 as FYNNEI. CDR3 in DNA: TGTGCCAGCAGCGGACAAGTGGTGGTGAGCACAGATACGCAGTATTTT. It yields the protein CASSGQVVVSTDTQYF.

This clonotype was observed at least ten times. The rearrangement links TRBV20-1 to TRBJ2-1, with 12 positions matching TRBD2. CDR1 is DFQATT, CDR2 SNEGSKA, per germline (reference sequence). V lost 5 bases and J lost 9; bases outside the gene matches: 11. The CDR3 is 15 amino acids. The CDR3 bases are TGCAGTGCTCCCTCCGGACTAGCGGGGTTGGGTGAGCAGTTCTTC. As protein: CSAPSGLAGLGEQFF.

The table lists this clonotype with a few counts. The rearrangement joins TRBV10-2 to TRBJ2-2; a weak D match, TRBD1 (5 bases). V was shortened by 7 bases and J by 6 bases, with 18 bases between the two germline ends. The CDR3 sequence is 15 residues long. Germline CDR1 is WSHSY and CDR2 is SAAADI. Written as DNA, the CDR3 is TGCGCCAGCAAGCTAGACAGCCAACCGGCCGGGGAGCTGTTTTTT. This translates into CASKLDSQPAGELFF.

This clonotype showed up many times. CDR3 DNA sequence: TGTGCCAGTAGTATAGTGTCCGGGGGCAATCAGCCCCAGCATTTT. Its translation is CASSIVSGGNQPQHF. This sequence joins TRBV19 and TRBJ1-5; D is unresolved. Germline assignment: CDR1 LNHDA and CDR2 SQIVND (reference sequence). The CDR3 loop spans 15 amino acids. Trimming stripped 1 base from V and 2 bases from J, with 9 bases between.

The CDR3 loop reads CASSLEGVLGEQYF. CDR3 coding DNA: TGTGCCAGCAGCCTAGAGGGCGTATTGGGCGAGCAGTACTTC. This rearrangement joins TRBV5-6 to TRBJ2-7; possibly TRBD2 for D (5 bases). Germline V gives CDR1 SGHDT, CDR2 YYEEEE. Trimming cost V 4 bases and J 6 bases, with 17 bases left between them. CDR3 length: 14 amino acids.